The 27 T cell receptor beta chains below come from one sample, sequenced in a study of chemoradiotherapy in HPV16-positive cancers. The repertoire was sequenced with immunoSEQ multiplex PCR; TCRdb's copy has only in-frame clones and lacks some. The sample includes about 3,300 clones, approximately 86% of them seen just once. Specimen: tumor tissue, collected from a patient who underwent chemoradiotherapy. All receptors come from a human donor with HPV-associated anogenital cancer.

The J gene is TRBJ1-1, the V gene TRBV11-2, with D tentatively TRBD1 (5 bases). Per the germline V gene, CDR1 is SGHAT and CDR2 is FQNNGV. V was trimmed by 6 bases and J by 2 bases, leaving 13 bases between them. The CDR3 is made up of 14 amino acids. In DNA, the CDR3 is TGTGCCAGCAGGCGGGGCGGAGCTAACACTGAAGCTTTCTTT. This gives the protein CASRRGGANTEAFF. The full variable domain, in which reference TRBV11-2 and TRBJ1-1 provide the parts outside the CDR3, is EAGVAQSPRYKIIEKRQSVAFWCNPISGHATLYWYQQILGQGPKLLIQFQNNGVVDDSQLPKDRFSAERLKGVDSTLKIQPAKLEDSAVYLCASRRGGANTEAFFGQGTRLTVV.

This sequence joins TRBV5-1 and TRBJ2-7; D is ambiguous. The CDR3 consists of 14 residues. Germline assignment: CDR1 SGHRS and CDR2 YFSETQ. Trimming stripped 0 bases from V and 0 bases from J, with 7 bases between. CDR3 nucleotides: TGCGCCAGCAGCTTGGATAGGAGCTCCTACGAGCAGTACTTC. This gives the protein CASSLDRSSYEQYF.

This rearrangement joins TRBV7-9 to TRBJ2-7; D not resolved. CDR1 is SEHNR and CDR2 is FQNEAQ in the germline V gene (reference sequence). V was cut by 5 bases and J by 0 bases, with 8 bases left in between. The CDR3 is made up of 13 amino acids. The CDR3 protein is CASSHTPSYEQYF. CDR3 nucleotide sequence: TGTGCCAGCAGCCACACACCCTCCTACGAGCAGTACTTC.

This chain connects TRBV4-3 to TRBJ1-1; 7 bases fit TRBD1. From germline, CDR1 is LGHNA and CDR2 YSLEER. Unmatched junction bases numbered 6, after V lost 0 bases and J lost 5 bases. The CDR3 extends over 15 amino acids. CDR3: CASSQDRGLGTEAFF. The CDR3 coding sequence is TGCGCCAGCAGCCAAGATAGGGGGCTGGGAACTGAAGCTTTCTTT.

J is TRBJ2-1 and V is TRBV4-3; D is possibly TRBD2 (6 bases). Germline V gives CDR1 LGHNA, CDR2 YSLEER. The CDR3 extends over 17 amino acids. Trimming removed 2 bases at V and 8 bases at J, with 22 bases between. As DNA, the CDR3 is TGCGCCAGCAGCCAACGGGCTAGCGCCTCTGTTGCGGATGAGCAGTTCTTC. The encoded protein is CASSQRASASVADEQFF.

As DNA, the CDR3 is TGTGCCAGCAGCTCCGGTCCCACGGGGCTGACAGATACGCAGTATTTT. Translation gives CASSSGPTGLTDTQYF. The gene calls are TRBV7-9 and TRBJ2-3; D could derive from TRBD1 or TRBD2 (5 bases each). The V and J ends lost 4 bases and 3 bases respectively, with 17 bases between them. The CDR3 sequence is 16 residues long. The V gene's germline CDR1 is SEHNR and CDR2 FQNEAQ (reference sequence).

This chain uses TRBV6-1 with TRBJ2-7, with TRBD2 matching over 13 bases. The germline V gene has CDR1 MNHNS and CDR2 SASEGT. CDR3 length: 15 amino acids. After removal of 6 bases from V and 3 bases from J, the junction contained 5 bases not matched to a gene. The CDR3 region has the DNA TGTGCCAGCAGACTGACTAGCGGGGGGAACTACGAGCAGTACTTC. The encoded protein is CASRLTSGGNYEQYF.

The chain recombines TRBV7-9 with TRBJ1-1, with D possibly being TRBD1 (5 bases). Trimming stripped 11 bases from V and 5 bases from J, with 18 bases between. Germline assignment: CDR1 SEHNR and CDR2 FQNEAQ (reference sequence). CDR3 size: 13 residues. Here the CDR3 DNA reads TGTGCCGGGACTCCGGGGGATCAAACTGAAGCTTTCTTT. It encodes CAGTPGDQTEAFF.

The DNA of the CDR3 is TGCAGTGCTAGGGTTAAGGAGACCCAGTACTTC. This codes for CSARVKETQYF. The rearrangement joins TRBV20-1 to TRBJ2-5; D is uncertain. This CDR3 is built from 11 residues. Per germline, CDR1 DFQATT and CDR2 SNEGSKA (reference sequence). V was cut by 3 bases and J by 5 bases, with 7 bases left in between.

This clone was seen once. The rearrangement links TRBV11-2 to TRBJ1-5; TRBD1 is a possible D gene (5 bases). The CDR3 runs 15 residues. Germline loops: CDR1 SGHAT, CDR2 FQNNGV. Trimming took 2 bases from V and 3 from J, leaving 11 bases between them. Written as DNA, the CDR3 is TGTGCCAGCAGCTTATCTGGACACTCCAATCAGCCCCAGCATTTT. Translated: CASSLSGHSNQPQHF.

This chain links TRBV29-1 with TRBJ2-3, with D possibly being TRBD2 (6 bases). This CDR3 is 14 amino acids long. V shed 1 base and J shed 4 bases, with 12 bases lying between them. CDR1 and CDR2 (germline): SQVTM, ANQGSEA. CDR3 nucleotide sequence: TGCAGCGTTGAAGGCGGGCCGGGGGCAGATACGCAGTATTTT. Translated, it gives CSVEGGPGADTQYF.

The chain couples TRBV25-1 to TRBJ1-1; D remains unclear. The CDR3 consists of 14 residues. V shed 1 base and J shed 5 bases, with 11 bases lying between them. Germline-derived CDR1 and CDR2 are MGHDK and SYGVNS. The CDR3, as DNA: TGTGCCAGCAGTGAATCTGGTCCGAGAACTGAAGCTTTCTTT. This sequence encodes CASSESGPRTEAFF.

Concerning this clone itself: A read error may account for a junction end that differs from germline. This chain joins TRBV6-1 and TRBJ2-7, with unresolved D. This CDR3 region has 14 residues. CDR1 and CDR2 (germline): MNHNS, SASEGT. The CDR3 protein is CASSDWAVSSEQYF. The DNA of the CDR3 is TGTGCCAGCAGTGATTGGGCAGTGTCCTCCGAGCAGTACTTC.

V gene TRBV5-5 combines with J gene TRBJ2-3; TRBD1 aligns across 7 bases. The germline V gene encodes CDR1 SGHKS and CDR2 YYEKEE (reference sequence). CDR3 length: 15 residues. V lost 1 base and J lost 4; bases outside the gene matches: 6. CDR3 loop: CASSLRQGEADTQYF. CDR3 DNA: TGTGCCAGCAGCTTGAGGCAGGGGGAAGCAGATACGCAGTATTTT.

This chain links TRBV20-1 with TRBJ1-2, with TRBD1 matching 7 bases. The germline V gene encodes CDR1 DFQATT and CDR2 SNEGSKA (reference sequence). CDR3 length: 11 amino acids. The CDR3 spells CTSTGQNGYTF. CDR3 coding DNA: TGCACTTCGACAGGGCAAAATGGCTACACCTTC.

The V call is TRBV4-1, the J call TRBJ2-5, with D hard to call. V lost 4 bases, J lost 5 bases, and 5 bases lay in between. The CDR3 runs 11 residues. Germline V gives CDR1 MGHRA, CDR2 YSYEKL. In nucleotides, the CDR3 is TGCGCCAGCAGCCGTGGGGAGACCCAGTACTTC. It yields the protein CASSRGETQYF.

The rearrangement joins TRBV7-9 to TRBJ2-5, with 7 bases matching TRBD2. Germline assignment: CDR1 SEHNR and CDR2 FQNEAQ (reference sequence). J lost 3 bases, V lost 5 bases, and 9 bases had no gene match. The CDR3 loop spans 15 amino acids. This CDR3 is CASSKMPAGEETQYF. The CDR3 DNA follows: TGTGCCAGCAGCAAAATGCCGGCGGGGGAAGAGACCCAGTACTTC. The full variable domain, in which reference TRBV7-9 and TRBJ2-5 provide the parts outside the CDR3, is DTGVSQNPRHKITKRGQNVTFRCDPISEHNRLYWYRQTLGQGPEFLTYFQNEAQLEKSRLLSDRFSAERPKGSFSTLEIQRTEQGDSAMYLCASSKMPAGEETQYFGPGTRLLVL.

The chain carries TRBV5-6 and TRBJ1-6; unclear D gene. The germline gives CDR1 SGHDT, CDR2 YYEEEE. The CDR3 totals 12 residues. Between the trimmed V and J ends, which lost 8 bases and 4 bases, there was a span of 7 bases. The CDR3 here is CASAPYNSPLHF. The CDR3 coding sequence is TGTGCCAGTGCGCCTTATAATTCACCCCTCCACTTT.

The table lists this clone with a count of one. The chain has TRBV18 and TRBJ1-1; 9 bases fit TRBD1. The V segment lost 4 bases and the J segment 3 bases; nucleotides outside the gene matches: 3. Germline CDR1 reads KGHSH; CDR2 reads LQKENI. The CDR3 consists of 14 residues. The CDR3 DNA reads as TGTGCCAGCTCACGCGGACAGGGGCACACTGAAGCTTTCTTT. Translation gives CASSRGQGHTEAFF.

This clone occurred once. The chain has TRBV6-4 and TRBJ2-3; perhaps TRBD1 as D (6 bases). The CDR3 is 15 residues long. Germline-derived CDR1 and CDR2 are MRHNA and SNTAGT. Between the trimmed V and J ends, which lost 3 bases and 2 bases, there was a span of 12 bases. The CDR3: CASSEGGTHTDTQYF. CDR3 DNA sequence: TGTGCCAGCAGTGAAGGTGGGACACACACAGATACGCAGTATTTT.

This rearrangement joins TRBV28 to TRBJ1-5, with no clear D. The CDR3 has 13 amino acids. The germline CDR1 and CDR2 sequences are MDHEN and SYDVKM. Deletions cut 5 bases from V and 7 bases from J, with 12 bases between. CDR3 coding DNA: TGTGCCAGCAGTACAATAGGTGAGCAGCCCCAGCATTTT. Translation gives CASSTIGEQPQHF. Based on the CDR3 plus reference TRBV28 and TRBJ1-5, the full variable domain is DVKVTQSSRYLVKRTGEKVFLECVQDMDHENMFWYRQDPGLGLRLIYFSYDVKMKEKGDIPEGYSVSREKKERFSLILESASTNQTSMYLCASSTIGEQPQHFGDGTRLSIL.

This rearrangement joins TRBV5-1 to TRBJ2-1, with 10 bases that match TRBD1. Germline-derived CDR1 and CDR2 are SGHRS and YFSETQ. Trimming removed 0 bases from V and 8 bases from J; junction bases left unmatched: 5. This CDR3 has 15 amino acids. The CDR3 DNA reads TGCGCCAGCAGCTTGGAGGTGACAGGGGGCGATGAGCAGTTCTTC. This translates into CASSLEVTGGDEQFF.

Worth noting for this clone: The same CDR3 arises from other DNA sequences in this sample as well. The V gene is TRBV6-5, the J gene TRBJ2-3, with a possible D match to TRBD1 (6 bases). V was pared by 6 bases and J by 6 bases, with 7 bases between. There are 11 residues in the CDR3. Germline assignment: CDR1 MNHEY and CDR2 SVGAGI. The CDR3 loop is CASRRGDTQYF. CDR3 DNA sequence: TGTGCCAGCAGGAGGGGGGATACGCAGTATTTT.

This clone was recorded once. This chain connects TRBV2 to TRBJ2-7, with D perhaps matching TRBD1 (6 bases). The CDR3 totals 14 residues. Trimming took off 7 bases at V and 0 bases at J, with 13 bases between the two ends. The germline gives CDR1 SNHLY, CDR2 FYNNEI. In DNA, the CDR3 is TGTGCCAGCACCGGACAGTTTAGCTCCTACGAGCAGTACTTC. Its protein product is CASTGQFSSYEQYF.

This clone has just one count. The chain employs TRBV7-8 and TRBJ1-5; D is uncertain. The CDR3 is 13 amino acids. Germline V CDR1 and CDR2: SGHVS, FQNEAQ. Trimming cost V 2 bases and J 5 bases, with 7 bases left between them. CDR3 in DNA: TGTGCCAGCAGCTTACTTTCGGATCAGCCCCAGCATTTT. Its protein is CASSLLSDQPQHF.

The rearrangement links TRBV4-1 to TRBJ1-5, with D possibly matching TRBD1 (6 bases). Germline CDR1 MGHRA, CDR2 YSYEKL. This CDR3 is 13 amino acids long. Between the trimmed V and J ends, which lost 5 bases and 7 bases, there was a span of 12 bases. CDR3 sequence: CASSYDRRQPQHF. The CDR3 DNA follows: TGCGCCAGCAGCTATGACAGGCGGCAGCCCCAGCATTTT.

The chain recombines TRBV6-6 with TRBJ1-1; D remains unclear. This CDR3 region has 16 residues. V gave up 2 bases and J gave up 6 bases, with 19 bases separating them. CDR1 MNHNY and CDR2 SVGAGI come from the germline V gene (reference sequence). The CDR3 DNA reads TGTGCCAGCAGTTACCCCCTCGCGGGTGGGGAGGCTGAAGCTTTCTTT. Protein: CASSYPLAGGEAEAFF.